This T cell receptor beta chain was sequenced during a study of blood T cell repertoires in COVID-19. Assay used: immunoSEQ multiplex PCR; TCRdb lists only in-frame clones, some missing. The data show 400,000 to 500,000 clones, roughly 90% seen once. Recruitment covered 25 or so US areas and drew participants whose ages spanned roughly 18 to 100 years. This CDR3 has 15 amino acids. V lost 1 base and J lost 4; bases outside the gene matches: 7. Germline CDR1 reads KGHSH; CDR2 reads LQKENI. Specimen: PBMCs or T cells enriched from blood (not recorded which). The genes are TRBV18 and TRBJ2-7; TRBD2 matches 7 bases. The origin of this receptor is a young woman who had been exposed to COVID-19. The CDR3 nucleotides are TGTGCCAGCTCACCACTCTCGGGAGGAGGGTACGAGCAGTACTTC. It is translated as CASSPLSGGGYEQYF.